Presented here are 22 T cell receptor beta chains from one specimen sequenced in a study of blood T cells in healthy people across ages. A second PCR, run for roughly 7 to 11 cycles, used a sample-barcoded 5' primer plus a J-beta primer mix. TCRdb independently ran MiXCR on the 5' RACE reads; one entry per CDR3 protein. The data hold roughly 700,000 distinct CDR3 sequences, with approximately 25% observed a single time. This same sample was also taken into another study, of T cells of mothers and their children.

The sample comprised blood. The receptors originated from a boy aged 10-17 years in good health.

The chain carries TRBV9 and TRBJ2-3; 8 positions agree with TRBD1. Germline V lookup: CDR1 SGDLS, CDR2 YYNGEE. This CDR3 comprises 15 residues. J was trimmed by 1 base and V by 3 bases; bases with no gene match: 4. The CDR3 protein is CASSAGQGGTDTQYF. The DNA of the CDR3 is TGTGCCAGCAGCGCCGGACAGGGAGGCACAGATACGCAGTATTTT. Together with reference TRBV9 and TRBJ2-3, the CDR3 gives the full variable domain: DSGVTQTPKHLITATGQRVTLRCSPRSGDLSVYWYQQSLDQGLQFLIQYYNGEERAKGNILERFSAQQFPDLHSELNLSSLELGDSALYFCASSAGQGGTDTQYFGPGTRLTVL.

The V call is TRBV13, the J call TRBJ1-2; D unclear. Trimming shortened V by 2 bases and J by 8 bases, and 12 bases separated the two germline ends. CDR1 and CDR2 from the germline V gene are PRHDT and FYEKMQ (reference sequence). The CDR3 totals 13 residues. CDR3 nucleotides: TGTGCCAGCAGCTTAAGACCGGTGGAGGGCTACACCTTC. This gives the protein CASSLRPVEGYTF.

The chain uses TRBV29-1 and TRBJ1-2; D gene ambiguous. Trimming left V 7 bases short and J 5 bases short, with 14 bases between. Germline V gene lookup returns CDR1 SQVTM and CDR2 ANQGSEA. The CDR3 runs 12 residues. The CDR3 region is CSAGIGDYGYTF. Written as DNA, the CDR3 is TGCAGCGCCGGAATTGGGGATTATGGCTACACCTTC.

This clonotype was counted a few times. The chain links TRBV18 to TRBJ1-1; TRBD1 aligns across 7 bases. CDR3 length equals 11 residues. Losses at the gene ends were 6 bases for V and 11 bases for J; bases not matched to a gene: 6. Germline values: CDR1 KGHSH, CDR2 LQKENI. CDR3 bases: TGTGCCAGCTCCCAGGGGGGGGACGCTTTCTTT. Translation: CASSQGGDAFF. Supplemented by reference TRBV18 and TRBJ1-1, the full variable domain reads NAGVMQNPRHLVRRRGQEARLRCSPMKGHSHVYWYRQLPEEGLKFMVYLQKENIIDESGMPKERFSAEFPKEGPSILRIQQVVRGDSAAYFCASSQGGDAFFGQGTRLTVV.

This clonotype was counted between two and nine times. V gene TRBV20-1 combines with J gene TRBJ1-3; TRBD1 might be the D (5 bases). The length of the CDR3 is 12 residues. With 3 bases removed from V and 3 bases from J, the gap between germline ends came to 6 bases. Per the germline V gene, CDR1 is DFQATT and CDR2 is SNEGSKA (reference sequence). CDR3 protein: CSARRGGNTIYF. CDR3 DNA sequence: TGCAGTGCTAGGAGGGGTGGAAACACCATATATTTT.

This clonotype was counted many times. This chain connects TRBV7-9 to TRBJ2-5; D possibly uses TRBD1 or TRBD2 (6 bases each). The germline V and J ends were trimmed by 5 bases and 2 bases, with 15 bases remaining between them. Looked up from germline, CDR1 is SEHNR and CDR2 is FQNEAQ (reference sequence). This CDR3 region has 15 residues. This chain's CDR3 is CASSPARGRQETQYF. The CDR3 bases are TGTGCCAGCAGCCCCGCCCGGGGGCGGCAAGAGACCCAGTACTTC.

This clonotype has at least ten counts. The V gene is TRBV28, the J gene TRBJ2-7, with D uncertain. V was trimmed by 2 bases and J by 0 bases, leaving 11 bases between them. Per germline, CDR1 MDHEN and CDR2 SYDVKM. The CDR3 sequence is 15 residues long. The CDR3 protein is CASSLAPDTSYEQYF. CDR3 sequence (DNA): TGTGCCAGCAGTTTAGCGCCAGATACCTCCTACGAGCAGTACTTC.

In its sample, this clonotype was seen a few times. This chain joins TRBV29-1 and TRBJ2-3; D remains unclear. From germline, CDR1 is SQVTM and CDR2 ANQGSEA. Trimming took off 3 bases at V and 0 bases at J, with 10 bases between the two ends. This CDR3 spans 14 amino acids. As DNA, the CDR3 is TGCAGCGTTGACTTTGGCAGAAGCACAGATACGCAGTATTTT. As protein: CSVDFGRSTDTQYF.

This clonotype showed up many times. The chain links TRBV11-1 to TRBJ2-5; 9 nucleotides line up with TRBD1. The CDR3 runs to 14 residues. V dropped 8 bases and J dropped 3; count of bases not matched to a gene: 7. In germline, CDR1 is SGHAT, CDR2 FQDESV (reference sequence). The CDR3 coding sequence is TGTGCCAGCGATCCCGGACAGGGGAAAGAGACCCAGTACTTC. Translating gives CASDPGQGKETQYF. The whole variable domain, filled in from reference TRBV11-1 and TRBJ2-5, reads EAEVAQSPRYKITEKSQAVAFWCDPISGHATLYWYRQILGQGPELLVQFQDESVVDDSQLPKDRFSAERLKGVDSTLKIQPAELGDSAMYLCASDPGQGKETQYFGPGTRLLVL.

This clonotype showed up just a few times. The chain carries TRBV15 and TRBJ2-4; D remains unclear. In germline, CDR1 is LNHNV, CDR2 YYDKDF (reference sequence). CDR3 length equals 13 residues. Trimming removed 5 bases from V and 8 bases from J, with 13 bases in between. CDR3 amino acids: CATSVIGWDIQYF. Here the CDR3 DNA reads TGTGCCACCAGCGTTATAGGGTGGGACATTCAGTACTTC.

The chain employs TRBV28 and TRBJ2-3; D tentatively fits TRBD1 or TRBD2 (6 bases each). This CDR3 has 14 amino acids. The V end lost 7 bases, the J end lost 0 bases, and 11 bases lay between the germline ends. Germline values: CDR1 MDHEN, CDR2 SYDVKM. CDR3 residues: CASNLGGSTDTQYF. For the CDR3, the DNA is TGTGCCAGCAATCTAGGGGGGAGCACAGATACGCAGTATTTT. Drawing the rest from reference TRBV28 and TRBJ2-3, the complete variable domain is DVKVTQSSRYLVKRTGEKVFLECVQDMDHENMFWYRQDPGLGLRLIYFSYDVKMKEKGDIPEGYSVSREKKERFSLILESASTNQTSMYLCASNLGGSTDTQYFGPGTRLTVL.

This clonotype was recorded a few times. The chain employs TRBV29-1 and TRBJ2-1; no firm D call. Trimming removed 8 bases at V and 5 bases at J, with 10 bases between. The CDR3 length is 11 residues. Germline V CDR1 and CDR2: SQVTM, ANQGSEA. In nucleotides, the CDR3 is TGCAGCTCCCTGAACCACAATGAGCAGTTCTTC. It specifies CSSLNHNEQFF.

The chain is built from TRBV3-1 and TRBJ1-2; 8 bases line up with TRBD1. Germline-derived CDR1 and CDR2 are LGHDT and YNNKEL (reference sequence). The V and J ends lost 1 base and 7 bases, in that order; junction bases with no gene match: 5. The CDR3 covers 14 residues. For the CDR3, the DNA is TGTGCCAGCAGCCAAGGGACAGGGACGATTGGCTACACCTTC. Translating it yields CASSQGTGTIGYTF.

This clonotype was observed a few times. The chain employs TRBV4-1 and TRBJ2-5; no clear D gene. The J call is in doubt because the DNA end fits TRBJ2-7 better. The germline V gene has CDR1 MGHRA and CDR2 YSYEKL. The CDR3 totals 17 residues. The CDR3 nucleotides read TGCGCCAGCAGCCAAATACCCTCGCAGGACCCCTCCTACGAGCAGTACTTC. It translates to CASSQIPSQDPSYEQYF.

The rearrangement joins TRBV5-1 to TRBJ2-5; D gene unclear. The closer fit of TRBJ2-7 to the DNA end suggests the J call may be wrong. The CDR3 runs 17 residues. The germline V gene encodes CDR1 SGHRS and CDR2 YFSETQ. Here the CDR3 reads CASSLSSSGSSSYEQYF. CDR3 nucleotides: TGCGCCAGCAGCTTGAGTTCGTCCGGGTCTAGCTCCTACGAGCAGTACTTC.

The chain employs TRBV5-1 and TRBJ1-1; 9 bases align to TRBD1. This CDR3 is built from 16 residues. V shed 8 bases, J shed 1 base, and the junction held 12 bases outside the gene matches. Germline CDR1 reads SGHRS; CDR2 reads YFSETQ. The chain's CDR3 is CASLRDRALPNTEAFF. CDR3 DNA: TGCGCCAGTCTGCGGGACAGGGCACTCCCGAACACTGAAGCTTTCTTT. Using reference TRBV5-1 and TRBJ1-1 for the parts outside the CDR3, the full variable domain is KAGVTQTPRYLIKTRGQQVTLSCSPISGHRSVSWYQQTPGQGLQFLFEYFSETQRNKGNFPGRFSGRQFSNSRSEMNVSTLELGDSALYLCASLRDRALPNTEAFFGQGTRLTVV.

This clonotype was counted a few times. This CDR3 is CASSLGGAGISTDTQYF. The CDR3 DNA is TGTGCCAGCAGCTTGGGAGGAGCGGGGATTAGCACAGATACGCAGTATTTT. V usage is TRBV5-4 and J usage is TRBJ2-3; 7 positions agree with TRBD2. The CDR3 is 17 amino acids. Germline V lookup: CDR1 SGHNT, CDR2 YYREEE (reference sequence). Losses at the gene ends were 0 bases for V and 0 bases for J; bases not matched to a gene: 7. The full variable domain, completed using reference TRBV5-4 and TRBJ2-3, is ETGVTQSPTHLIKTRGQQVTLRCSSQSGHNTVSWYQQALGQGPQFIFQYYREEENGRGNFPPRFSGLQFPNYSSELNVNALELDDSALYLCASSLGGAGISTDTQYFGPGTRLTVL.

This clonotype was seen a handful of times. This CDR3 is CASSYIRNTEAFF. The CDR3 nucleotides are TGTGCCAGCAGTTACATCCGGAACACTGAAGCTTTCTTT. The rearrangement links TRBV6-2 or TRBV6-3 to TRBJ1-1, with D unresolved. Germline V gene sequence: CDR1 MNHEY, CDR2 SVGEGT. CDR3 length: 13 amino acids. Trimming removed 2 bases at V and 1 base at J, with 5 bases between.

The V gene is TRBV6-1, the J gene TRBJ2-7, with 8 bases that match TRBD1. The CDR3 is 15 residues long. Trimming cost V 1 base and J 2 bases; bases outside gene matches: 4. CDR1 and CDR2 from the germline V gene are MNHNS and SASEGT. The CDR3 reads CASSEERTGTYEQYF. The CDR3 nucleotides read TGTGCCAGCAGTGAAGAAAGGACAGGGACCTACGAGCAGTACTTC.

The chain has TRBV21-1 and TRBJ2-5. TRBV21-1 is a listed pseudogene. The CDR3 covers 10 residues. CDR3 amino acids: CASNLRTQYF. CDR3 nucleotide sequence: TGTGCCAGCAACTTGCGGACCCAGTACTTC.

This clonotype was picked up a small number of times. This chain joins TRBV24-1 and TRBJ2-1; 9 bases are a match to TRBD1. CDR3 length: 16 amino acids. The J segment lost 4 bases and the V segment lost 4 bases, leaving 7 bases of the junction unmatched. In germline, CDR1 is KGHDR, CDR2 SFDVKD. The CDR3 bases are TGTGCCACCAGTGACCTACCGGGACAGGGTTACAATGAGCAGTTCTTC. Translation gives CATSDLPGQGYNEQFF.

This clonotype showed up just once. The junction and the germline gene differ at one end; a read error may be behind it. The chain employs TRBV14 and TRBJ2-3; D unresolved. CDR3 length: 14 amino acids. Germline lookup yields CDR1 SGHDN and CDR2 FVKESK. The CDR3 DNA sequence: TGTGTCAGCAGCCAGAGGCGAAACACAGATACGCAGTATTTT. This encodes CVSSQRRNTDTQYF. Full variable domain (remainder filled in from reference TRBV14 and TRBJ2-3): EAGVTQFPSHSVIEKGQTVTLRCDPISGHDNLYWYRRVMGKEIKFLLHFVKESKQDESGMPNNRFLAERTGGTYSTLKVQPAELEDSGVYFCVSSQRRNTDTQYFGPGTRLTVL.